One sample yielded the 22 T cell receptor beta chains listed below, sequenced in a study of blood T cell repertoires in COVID-19. Assay: immunoSEQ multiplex PCR; the TCRdb copy retains only in-frame clones and omits some. The sample lists about 190,000 clones, less than 90% occurring once. What was sequenced was peripheral blood. Every receptor here comes from a man younger than 40 with acute or convalescent COVID-19.

The V gene is TRBV30, the J gene TRBJ1-5; 7 bases align to TRBD1. The V segment lost 4 bases and the J segment 5 bases; nucleotides outside the gene matches: 2. Germline V gene sequence: CDR1 GTSNPN, CDR2 SVGIG (reference sequence). The CDR3 spans 12 residues. In DNA form, the CDR3 reads TGTGCCTGGAACAGGGGTTATCAGCCCCAGCATTTT. Translation: CAWNRGYQPQHF.

The chain has TRBV7-9 and TRBJ2-1, with 9 bases aligning to TRBD2. CDR1 and CDR2 (germline): SEHNR, FQNEAQ (reference sequence). J gave up 6 bases and V 1 base, and 7 bases lay outside the gene matches. The CDR3 runs 16 residues. In DNA, the CDR3 is TGTGCCAGCAGCTTAGGAGGGCTAGCGGGACCCAATGAGCAGTTCTTC. Translating gives CASSLGGLAGPNEQFF.

The J gene is TRBJ2-7, the V gene TRBV28, with D perhaps matching TRBD1 (6 bases). V was clipped by 11 bases and J by 4 bases, with 15 bases between them. Per germline, CDR1 MDHEN and CDR2 SYDVKM. This CDR3 has 12 amino acids. This CDR3 is CACGQSGYEQYF. As DNA, the CDR3 is TGTGCCTGCGGACAGTCTGGATACGAGCAGTACTTC.

This clone showed up just a few times. CDR3 in amino acids: CASSPGVSGNTIYF. The CDR3 DNA follows: TGTGCCAGCAGCCCAGGGGTCTCTGGAAACACCATATATTTT. This sequence joins TRBV7-9 and TRBJ1-3, with a possible D match to TRBD1 (6 bases). With 5 bases removed from V and 0 bases from J, the gap between germline ends came to 8 bases. Looked up from germline, CDR1 is SEHNR and CDR2 is FQNEAQ (reference sequence). This CDR3 is built from 14 residues.

The chain employs TRBV11-3 and TRBJ1-1; D possibly corresponds to TRBD1 (6 bases). The germline CDR1 and CDR2 sequences are SGHNT and YENEEA. CDR3 length: 13 residues. V was cut by 3 bases and J by 4 bases, with 9 bases left in between. Here the CDR3 reads CASSFLTGTEAFF. The CDR3 DNA sequence: TGTGCCAGCAGCTTCTTGACAGGCACTGAAGCTTTCTTT.

This clone was seen just once. The chain joins TRBV11-3 to TRBJ2-1, with no clear D. With 2 bases removed from V and 9 bases from J, the gap between germline ends came to 8 bases. From germline, CDR1 is SGHNT and CDR2 YENEEA. This CDR3 spans 12 amino acids. The CDR3 bases are TGTGCCAGCAGCTTAAACGGTTTTGAGCAGTTCTTC. Residues: CASSLNGFEQFF.

The chain links TRBV10-3 to TRBJ2-7; the match to TRBD1 covers 10 bases. Looked up from germline, CDR1 is ENHRY and CDR2 is SYGVKD. The V and J ends lost 2 bases and 6 bases, in that order; junction bases with no gene match: 10. The CDR3 consists of 16 residues. CDR3 protein: CAISEPRTGGRGEQYF. The CDR3 DNA is TGTGCCATCAGTGAGCCCCGGACAGGGGGAAGGGGCGAGCAGTACTTC.

The chain is built from TRBV18 and TRBJ2-5; TRBD2 is a possible D gene (6 bases). Germline V gene lookup returns CDR1 KGHSH and CDR2 LQKENI. This CDR3 has 15 amino acids. V was shortened by 2 bases and J by 2 bases, with 12 bases between the two germline ends. The CDR3 sequence is CASSPNSAGQETQYF. The CDR3 nucleotides are TGTGCCAGCTCACCAAATTCCGCGGGGCAAGAGACCCAGTACTTC.

Turning to this clone: Other nucleotide sequences in the sample specify the same CDR3. The rearrangement uses TRBV7-2 and TRBJ2-5; TRBD1 is a possible D gene (5 bases). The germline V gene has CDR1 SGHTA and CDR2 FQGNSA. This CDR3 has 14 amino acids. With 0 bases removed from V and 4 bases from J, the gap between germline ends came to 9 bases. CDR3 protein: CASSLAGRGETQYF. As DNA, the CDR3 is TGTGCCAGCAGCTTAGCAGGAAGGGGAGAGACCCAGTACTTC.

The chain has TRBV13 and TRBJ1-6; the D gene is possibly TRBD1 (5 bases). This CDR3 region has 14 residues. V was pared by 3 bases and J by 8 bases, with 11 bases between. Germline V lookup: CDR1 PRHDT, CDR2 FYEKMQ (reference sequence). DNA of the CDR3: TGTGCCAGCAGCTTTGGGACTGAATATTCACCCCTCCACTTT. It codes for CASSFGTEYSPLHF.

The chain uses TRBV19 and TRBJ1-4, with TRBD1 matching over 10 bases. Germline values: CDR1 LNHDA, CDR2 SQIVND (reference sequence). The V gene end was trimmed by 5 bases and the J gene end by 13 bases; junction bases not matched to a gene: 22. The CDR3 extends over 18 amino acids. In DNA form, the CDR3 reads TGTGCCAGTAGTCCTACGACAGGGGGCGTTATTCGAATGAGCGGACTGTTTTTT. Protein sequence: CASSPTTGGVIRMSGLFF.

The chain carries TRBV5-1 and TRBJ1-1; D is perhaps TRBD1 (5 bases). CDR1 and CDR2 from the germline V gene are SGHRS and YFSETQ. V lost 0 bases and J 0 bases, leaving 12 bases between the germline ends. CDR3 length equals 16 residues. DNA of the CDR3: TGCGCCAGCAGCTTGGAGACAGCTGGAATGAACACTGAAGCTTTCTTT. Translation: CASSLETAGMNTEAFF.

This clone was observed once. V usage is TRBV6-4 and J usage is TRBJ2-3; 7 bases line up with TRBD1. The CDR3 is made up of 15 amino acids. V shed 5 bases, J shed 3 bases, and the junction held 8 bases outside the gene matches. Germline V gives CDR1 MRHNA, CDR2 SNTAGT. The CDR3 loop reads CASSPGQHFTDTQYF. The CDR3 DNA reads TGTGCCAGCAGTCCGGGACAGCACTTTACAGATACGCAGTATTTT.

This clone is a singleton in its sample. V and J are TRBV28 and TRBJ1-6, with TRBD1 identical over 8 bases. Germline CDR1 MDHEN, CDR2 SYDVKM. This CDR3 region has 16 residues. The ends lost 4 bases at V and 9 bases at J; junction bases unmatched: 11. The CDR3: CASSYPAAGGISPLHF. For the CDR3, the DNA is TGTGCCAGCAGTTACCCCGCCGCAGGGGGCATTTCACCCCTCCACTTT.

The chain recombines TRBV11-2 with TRBJ1-3, with D uncertain. The ends were cut back, 5 bases at V and 4 bases at J, with 15 bases in the middle. The length of the CDR3 is 15 residues. CDR1 is SGHAT, CDR2 FQNNGV, per germline. The CDR3 DNA reads as TGTGCCAGCAGCCCTGGCCAGACTGGAGGAAACACCATATATTTT. This codes for CASSPGQTGGNTIYF.

The chain has TRBV7-3 and TRBJ2-7, with 10 bases that match TRBD2. This CDR3 spans 13 amino acids. Germline V gives CDR1 SGHTA, CDR2 FQGTGA. V lost 4 bases, J lost 7 bases, and 4 bases stayed unmatched. CDR3 region: CASSSASGGEQYF. In DNA form, the CDR3 reads TGTGCCAGCAGCTCGGCTAGCGGGGGTGAGCAGTACTTC.

V is TRBV7-9 and J is TRBJ2-5; 8 bases match TRBD1. Germline V CDR1 and CDR2: SEHNR, FQNEAQ (reference sequence). The ends lost 4 bases at V and 3 bases at J; junction bases unmatched: 7. The CDR3 has 15 residues. This chain's CDR3 is CASSSSGQAKETQYF. As DNA, the CDR3 is TGTGCCAGCAGCTCTTCGGGACAGGCCAAAGAGACCCAGTACTTC.

On this clone itself: The sample holds other DNA sequences that translate to the same CDR3. The CDR3 is CSALGGYEQYF. The CDR3 bases are TGCAGTGCTCTTGGGGGGTACGAGCAGTACTTC. The V gene is TRBV20-1, the J gene TRBJ2-7; D possibly corresponds to TRBD2 (6 bases). CDR1 is DFQATT and CDR2 is SNEGSKA in the germline V gene (reference sequence). The V end was cut by 5 bases, the J end by 4 bases, with 9 bases between. This CDR3 contains 11 residues.

The chain links TRBV5-6 to TRBJ1-1; 7 bases are a match to TRBD1. The CDR3 has 14 amino acids. CDR1 is SGHDT, CDR2 YYEEEE, per germline. V was pared by 4 bases and J by 1 base, with 4 bases of the junction left unmatched. The CDR3 here is CASSLDRPNTEAFF. The CDR3 DNA sequence: TGTGCCAGCAGCCTGGACAGGCCGAACACTGAAGCTTTCTTT.

In its sample, this clone was seen once. The chain carries TRBV7-3 and TRBJ2-1; 12 nucleotides agree with TRBD2. CDR3 length: 17 amino acids. The trim removed 5 bases at V and 13 bases at J, leaving 18 bases unmatched. Germline values: CDR1 SGHTA, CDR2 FQGTGA. CDR3 bases: TGTGCCAGCAGCACCCAGACTAGCGGGAGCCCCAAACCTCCCCAGTTCTTC. Its translation is CASSTQTSGSPKPPQFF.

This clone has a single count. This chain links TRBV28 with TRBJ1-2; D is ambiguous. Between the trimmed V and J ends, which lost 2 bases and 1 base, there was a span of 5 bases. CDR3 length equals 13 residues. Looked up from germline, CDR1 is MDHEN and CDR2 is SYDVKM. This CDR3 is CASSLVINYGYTF. CDR3 sequence (DNA): TGTGCCAGCAGTTTAGTAATTAACTATGGCTACACCTTC.

In this sample, this clone turned up a few times. The chain links TRBV6-5 to TRBJ1-1; 7 bases map to TRBD1. Looked up from germline, CDR1 is MNHEY and CDR2 is SVGAGI. This CDR3 contains 15 residues. V was pared by 4 bases and J by 5 bases, with 10 bases of the junction left unmatched. The CDR3 spells CASSSLQGKGTEAFF. The CDR3 DNA sequence: TGTGCCAGCAGTTCCCTACAGGGGAAGGGGACTGAAGCTTTCTTT.